This T cell receptor (beta chain) appears in the sequencing data of a study of tumor-infiltrating lymphocytes in localized non-small cell lung cancer. Assay used: immunoSEQ multiplex PCR; TCRdb lists only in-frame clones, some missing. This sample has 10,000 to 15,000 clones, with 76% found just once. The sequencing input was uninvolved lung tissue not adjacent to the tumor. This clonotype originated in a human donor with non-small cell lung cancer.

Here the CDR3 reads CASRRTGGTGGYTF. The CDR3 nucleotides read TGTGCCAGCAGGCGTACAGGGGGCACAGGAGGCTACACCTTC. The chain links TRBV11-2 to TRBJ1-2, with TRBD1 identical over 9 bases. CDR1 SGHAT and CDR2 FQNNGV come from the germline V gene. V lost 6 bases, J lost 8 bases, and 10 bases stayed unmatched. The CDR3 runs 14 residues.